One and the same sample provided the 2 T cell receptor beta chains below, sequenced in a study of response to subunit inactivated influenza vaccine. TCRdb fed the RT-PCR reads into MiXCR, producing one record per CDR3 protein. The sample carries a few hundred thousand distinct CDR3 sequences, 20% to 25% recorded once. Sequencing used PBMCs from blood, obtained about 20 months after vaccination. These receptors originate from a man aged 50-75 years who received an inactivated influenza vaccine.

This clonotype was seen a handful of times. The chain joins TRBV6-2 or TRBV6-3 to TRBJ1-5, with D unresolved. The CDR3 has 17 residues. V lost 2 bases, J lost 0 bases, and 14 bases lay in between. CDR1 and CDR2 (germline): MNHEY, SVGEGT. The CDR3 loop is CASSYGVRVASNQPQHF. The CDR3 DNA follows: TGTGCCAGCAGTTACGGCGTTAGGGTGGCTAGCAATCAGCCCCAGCATTTT.

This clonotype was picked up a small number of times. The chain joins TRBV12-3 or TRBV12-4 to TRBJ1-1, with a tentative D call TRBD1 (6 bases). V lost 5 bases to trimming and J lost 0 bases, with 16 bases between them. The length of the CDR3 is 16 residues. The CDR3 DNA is TGTGCCAGCAGTCCCTACAGGGTTCGGATGAACACTGAAGCTTTCTTT. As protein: CASSPYRVRMNTEAFF.